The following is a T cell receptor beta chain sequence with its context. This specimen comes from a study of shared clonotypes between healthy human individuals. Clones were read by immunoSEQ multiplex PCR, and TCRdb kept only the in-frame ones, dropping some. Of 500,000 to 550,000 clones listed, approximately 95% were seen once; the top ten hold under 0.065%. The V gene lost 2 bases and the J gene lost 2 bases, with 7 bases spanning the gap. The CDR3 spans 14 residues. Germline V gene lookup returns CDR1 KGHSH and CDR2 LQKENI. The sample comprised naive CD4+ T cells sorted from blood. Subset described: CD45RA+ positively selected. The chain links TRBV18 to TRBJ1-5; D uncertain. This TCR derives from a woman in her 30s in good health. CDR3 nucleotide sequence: TGTGCCAGCTCACCAGGGTGGGGCAATCAGCCCCAGCATTTT. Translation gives CASSPGWGNQPQHF.